This entry lists 7 T cell receptor beta chains sequenced from one sample in a study of blood T cells in healthy people across ages (dated by TCRdb to between 2014 and 2017). Libraries were built with 5' RACE. Sequencing was carried out with an Illumina HiSeq 2500. The second PCR ran for about 6 to 12 cycles and used a J-beta primer mix along with a sample-barcoded 5' primer. TCRdb ran its own pipeline on the public reads, namely fastp trimming at Q25 and MiXCR clone calling, and kept in-frame beta chains. Each CDR3 protein gets just one entry, which takes the most common genes and DNA from the rows behind it. Recorded for this sample are about 1,400,000 distinct CDR3 sequences; approximately 40% of them occurred a single time. Roughly 8.2% of the sample lies in the top ten. Material: blood. The receptors shown here come from a woman in her late teens or twenties in good health.

V is TRBV3-1 and J is TRBJ1-6; D uncertain. The length of the CDR3 is 15 residues. Trimming removed 4 bases at V and 7 bases at J, with 14 bases between. Germline CDR1 LGHDT, CDR2 YNNKEL (reference sequence). The CDR3 is CASSPKTTGNSPLHF. The CDR3, as DNA: TGTGCCAGCAGCCCTAAGACCACGGGGAATTCACCCCTCCACTTT.

The count of this clonotype is one. One base away lies a much larger clone, so this may be a sequencing read error. This rearrangement joins TRBV29-1 to TRBJ2-5; 7 bases align to TRBD2. There are 13 residues in the CDR3. Germline assignment: CDR1 SQVTM and CDR2 ANQGSEA. CDR3 coding DNA: TGCAGCGTGGAACGGGACTACAAAGAGACCCTGTACTTC. Translation gives CSVERDYKETLYF.

This clonotype occurred a few times. This chain joins TRBV29-1 and TRBJ2-7, with D perhaps TRBD2 (5 bases). Germline V CDR1 and CDR2: SQVTM, ANQGSEA. The V gene lost 3 bases and the J gene lost 6 bases, with 15 bases spanning the gap. The CDR3 is 13 residues long. CDR3 residues: CSVEGRLSGEQYF. The CDR3 nucleotides are TGCAGCGTTGAGGGAAGGTTAAGCGGCGAGCAGTACTTC.

This clonotype was counted a few times. The CDR3 DNA sequence: TGCAGCGCACCGTACACCGCCGGGTATGGCTACACCTTC. Its translation is CSAPYTAGYGYTF. The V gene is TRBV29-1, the J gene TRBJ1-2, with D uncertain. CDR3 length equals 13 residues. Germline V gene lookup returns CDR1 SQVTM and CDR2 ANQGSEA. V was trimmed by 7 bases and J by 5 bases, leaving 17 bases between them.

This chain joins TRBV6-6 and TRBJ2-7; D not certain. CDR1 is MNHNY and CDR2 is SVGAGI in the germline V gene (reference sequence). V dropped 0 bases and J dropped 2 bases, with 14 bases sitting between them. This CDR3 is 16 amino acids long. CDR3 residues: CASSYSARTAAYEQYF. CDR3 sequence (DNA): TGTGCCAGCAGTTACTCTGCCAGGACGGCCGCCTACGAGCAGTACTTC.

The rearrangement uses TRBV7-2 and TRBJ2-2, with D perhaps matching TRBD1 or TRBD2 (6 bases each). CDR3 length equals 15 residues. Trimming pared 2 bases from V and 4 bases from J, leaving 11 bases between. The germline V gene encodes CDR1 SGHTA and CDR2 FQGNSA. The CDR3 DNA reads TGTGCCAGCAGCTTATCCGGGGGCGGCACCGGGGAGCTGTTTTTT. Translated, it gives CASSLSGGGTGELFF.

V usage is TRBV4-1 and J usage is TRBJ2-5, with D perhaps being TRBD1 or TRBD2 (6 bases each). Trimming left V 4 bases short and J 3 bases short, with 12 bases between. The germline gives CDR1 MGHRA, CDR2 YSYEKL. CDR3 length equals 14 residues. The CDR3 bases are TGCGCCAGCAGCCCCAAGGGGGGTGAAGAGACCCAGTACTTC. Translating it yields CASSPKGGEETQYF.